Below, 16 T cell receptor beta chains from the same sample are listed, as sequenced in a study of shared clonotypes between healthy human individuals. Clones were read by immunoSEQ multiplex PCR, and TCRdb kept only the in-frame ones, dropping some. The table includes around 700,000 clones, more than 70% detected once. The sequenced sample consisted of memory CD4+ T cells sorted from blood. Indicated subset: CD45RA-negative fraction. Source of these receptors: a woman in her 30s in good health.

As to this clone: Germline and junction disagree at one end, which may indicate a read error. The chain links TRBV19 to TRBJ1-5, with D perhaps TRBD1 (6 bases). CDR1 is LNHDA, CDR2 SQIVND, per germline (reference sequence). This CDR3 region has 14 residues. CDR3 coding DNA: TGTGCCAGTAGTATAAAGGGGGGCAATCAGTCCCAGCATTTT. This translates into CASSIKGGNQSQHF. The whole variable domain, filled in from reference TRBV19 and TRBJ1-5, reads DGGITQSPKYLFRKEGQNVTLSCEQNLNHDAMYWYRQDPGQGLRLIYYSQIVNDFQKGDIAEGYSVSREKKESFPLTVTSAQKNPTAFYLCASSIKGGNQSQHFGDGTRLSIL.

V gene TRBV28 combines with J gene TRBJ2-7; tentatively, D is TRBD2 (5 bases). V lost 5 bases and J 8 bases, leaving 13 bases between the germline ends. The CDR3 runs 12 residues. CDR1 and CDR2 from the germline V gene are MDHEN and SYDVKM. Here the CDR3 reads CASSPLSGKQYF. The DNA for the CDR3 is TGTGCCAGCAGTCCCCTCTCGGGGAAGCAGTACTTC.

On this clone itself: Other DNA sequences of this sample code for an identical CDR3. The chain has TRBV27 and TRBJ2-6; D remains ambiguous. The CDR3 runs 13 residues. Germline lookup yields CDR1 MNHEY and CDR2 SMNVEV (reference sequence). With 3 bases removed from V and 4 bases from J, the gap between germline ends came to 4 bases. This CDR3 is CASSFTGANVLTF. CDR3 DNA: TGTGCCAGCAGTTTTACGGGGGCCAACGTCCTGACTTTC.

The CDR3 DNA sequence: TGTGCCAGCTCACCCGCCCCCACCTCCAATGAAAAACTGTTTTTT. It yields the protein CASSPAPTSNEKLFF. The chain employs TRBV18 and TRBJ1-4; D not resolved. This CDR3 comprises 15 residues. Germline CDR1 is KGHSH and CDR2 is LQKENI. V lost 3 bases, J lost 5 bases, and 13 bases lay in between.

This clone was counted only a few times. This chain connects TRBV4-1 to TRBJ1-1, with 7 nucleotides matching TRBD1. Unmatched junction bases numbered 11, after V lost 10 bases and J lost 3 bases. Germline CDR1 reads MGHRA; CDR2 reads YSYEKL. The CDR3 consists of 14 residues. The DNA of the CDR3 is TGCGCCACCAAGGGGGCTGCACGGGACACTGAAGCTTTCTTT. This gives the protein CATKGAARDTEAFF.

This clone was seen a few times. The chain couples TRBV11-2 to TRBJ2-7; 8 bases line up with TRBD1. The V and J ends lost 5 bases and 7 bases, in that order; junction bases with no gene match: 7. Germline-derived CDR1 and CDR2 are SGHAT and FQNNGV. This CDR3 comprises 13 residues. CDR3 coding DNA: TGTGCCAGCAGCCAGGACAGGGATGGGGAGCAGTACTTC. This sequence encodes CASSQDRDGEQYF.

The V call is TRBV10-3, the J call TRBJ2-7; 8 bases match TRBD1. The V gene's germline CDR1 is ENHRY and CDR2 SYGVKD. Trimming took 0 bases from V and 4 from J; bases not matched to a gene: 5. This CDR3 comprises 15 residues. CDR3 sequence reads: CAISESGTGRYEQYF. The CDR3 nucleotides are TGTGCCATCAGTGAGTCCGGGACAGGAAGGTACGAGCAGTACTTC.

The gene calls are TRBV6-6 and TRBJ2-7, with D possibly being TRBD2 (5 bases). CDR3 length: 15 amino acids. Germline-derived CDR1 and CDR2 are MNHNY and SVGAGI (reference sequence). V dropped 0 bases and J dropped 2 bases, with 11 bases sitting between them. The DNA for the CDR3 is TGTGCCAGCAGTTACTCCGAGCCCGGGACCTACGAGCAGTACTTC. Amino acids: CASSYSEPGTYEQYF.

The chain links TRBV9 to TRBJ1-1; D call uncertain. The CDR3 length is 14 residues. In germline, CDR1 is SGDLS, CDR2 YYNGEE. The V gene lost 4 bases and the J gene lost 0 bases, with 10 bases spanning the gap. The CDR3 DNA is TGTGCCAGCAGCCCCCAACGGCTGAACACTGAAGCTTTCTTT. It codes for CASSPQRLNTEAFF.

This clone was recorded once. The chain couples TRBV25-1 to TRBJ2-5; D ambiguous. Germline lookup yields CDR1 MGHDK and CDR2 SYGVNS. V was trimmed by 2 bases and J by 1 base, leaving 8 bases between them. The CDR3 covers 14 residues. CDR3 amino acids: CASSEKPTQETQYF. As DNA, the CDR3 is TGTGCCAGCAGTGAAAAGCCCACCCAAGAGACCCAGTACTTC.

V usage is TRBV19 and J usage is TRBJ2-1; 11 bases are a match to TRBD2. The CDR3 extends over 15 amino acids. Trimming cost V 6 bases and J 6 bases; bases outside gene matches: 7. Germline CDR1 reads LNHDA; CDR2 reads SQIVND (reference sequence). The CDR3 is CASSNSGRAGNEQFF. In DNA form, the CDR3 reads TGTGCCAGTAGCAATAGCGGGAGGGCCGGCAATGAGCAGTTCTTC.

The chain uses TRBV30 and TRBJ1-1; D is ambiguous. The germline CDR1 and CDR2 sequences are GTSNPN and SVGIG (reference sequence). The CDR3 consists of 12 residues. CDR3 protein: CACRPEWAEAFF. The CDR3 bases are TGTGCTTGTAGACCAGAATGGGCTGAAGCTTTCTTT.

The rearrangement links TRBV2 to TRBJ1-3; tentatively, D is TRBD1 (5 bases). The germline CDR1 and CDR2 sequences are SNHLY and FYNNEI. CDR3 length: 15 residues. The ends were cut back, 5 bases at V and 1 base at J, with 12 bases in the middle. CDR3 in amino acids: CASSTGAESGNTIYF. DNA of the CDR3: TGTGCCAGCAGTACAGGCGCGGAATCTGGAAACACCATATATTTT.

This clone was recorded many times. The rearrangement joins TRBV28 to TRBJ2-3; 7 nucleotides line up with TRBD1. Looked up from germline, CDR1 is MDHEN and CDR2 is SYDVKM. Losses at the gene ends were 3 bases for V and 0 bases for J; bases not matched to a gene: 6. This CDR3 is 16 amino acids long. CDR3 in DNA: TGTGCCAGCAGTTTCGGACAGGCTTATAGCACAGATACGCAGTATTTT. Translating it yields CASSFGQAYSTDTQYF.

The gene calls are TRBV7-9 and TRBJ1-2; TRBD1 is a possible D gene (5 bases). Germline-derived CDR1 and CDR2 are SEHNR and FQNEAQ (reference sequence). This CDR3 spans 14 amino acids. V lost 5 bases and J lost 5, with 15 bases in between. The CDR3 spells CASSPGQGGYGYTF. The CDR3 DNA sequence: TGTGCCAGCAGCCCCGGTCAGGGCGGGTATGGCTACACCTTC.

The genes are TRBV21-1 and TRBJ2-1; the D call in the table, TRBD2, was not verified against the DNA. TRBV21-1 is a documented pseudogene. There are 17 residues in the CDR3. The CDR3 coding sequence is TGTGCCAGCAGCAAAGGGGTAGCGCCCAGCTCCTACAATGAGCAGTTCTTC. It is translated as CASSKGVAPSSYNEQFF.